Included here is one TCR beta chain sequence, with context. Germline trimming cut 2 bases from V and 5 bases from J; bases unmatched to any gene: 5. CDR3 length equals 14 residues. CDR1 and CDR2 (germline): LNHDA, SQIVND (reference sequence). The data are from a study of blood T cell repertoires in COVID-19. About the research overall: Samples came from the United States, Italy and Spain, spanning acute and convalescent COVID-19. From T cells, B-cell-depleted T cells, or PBMCs came the material, which was cDNA or gDNA.

Original analysis: Using reference gene primer amplification, nucleated cell counts were estimated. Measured with immunoSEQ multiplex PCR; TCRdb has only the in-frame clones, and not every one. Clone size and V and J calls were adopted from that table, with D and trimming inferred from the DNA. The repertoire holds about 170,000 clones, with 88% as singletons. This clonotype was obtained from a man aged 45-65 years who had recovered from COVID-19. Sequences were obtained from peripheral blood. The chain has TRBV19 and TRBJ1-1; the match to TRBD1 covers 7 bases. The CDR3 region has the DNA TGTGCCAGTAGTATAACAGGGGCGTTGACTGAAGCTTTCTTT. Protein: CASSITGALTEAFF.